Listed here are 13 T cell receptor beta chains from one sample, sequenced in a study of blood T cells in healthy people across ages. With a J-beta primer mix and a sample-barcoded 5' primer, a second PCR ran 7 to 11 cycles. TCRdb used MiXCR to reprocess the 5' RACE reads, holding one entry per CDR3 protein. This sample yields more than 800,000 distinct CDR3 sequences, of which 45% are seen a single time; 15% to 20% belongs to the top ten. The sample taken for sequencing was blood. The receptors stem from an older woman in good health.

V and J are TRBV6-5 and TRBJ1-2; tentatively, D is TRBD1 (5 bases). Looked up from germline, CDR1 is MNHEY and CDR2 is SVGAGI. Between the trimmed V and J ends, which lost 7 bases and 4 bases, there was a span of 16 bases. There are 14 residues in the CDR3. The CDR3 loop is CASTQYGGGYGYTF. CDR3 DNA sequence: TGTGCCAGCACCCAATACGGGGGAGGCTATGGCTACACCTTC.

The DNA for the CDR3 is TGCAGTGCTCCCGGACCGGGACAGGGGTATAATGAGCAGTTCTTC. Translating it yields CSAPGPGQGYNEQFF. V and J are TRBV20-1 and TRBJ2-1; 10 bases fit TRBD1. Germline CDR1 is DFQATT and CDR2 is SNEGSKA (reference sequence). V trimming: 5 bases; J trimming: 7 bases; junction bases outside the gene matches: 11. This CDR3 is 15 amino acids long.

V and J are TRBV27 and TRBJ1-1, with a weak D call TRBD1 (6 bases). The CDR3 has 16 amino acids. CDR1 is MNHEY and CDR2 is SMNVEV in the germline V gene (reference sequence). The V end was cut by 5 bases, the J end by 0 bases, with 16 bases between. The CDR3 region has the DNA TGTGCCAGCAGTCCGGGGGCGCATCGGTTGAACACTGAAGCTTTCTTT. It specifies CASSPGAHRLNTEAFF.

The table lists this clonotype with a few counts. The V gene is TRBV29-1, the J gene TRBJ2-5; possibly TRBD1 for D (7 bases). The ends were cut back, 5 bases at V and 2 bases at J, with 12 bases in the middle. This CDR3 has 13 residues. The germline V gene has CDR1 SQVTM and CDR2 ANQGSEA. The CDR3 region has the DNA TGCAGCGTTTGGGGGGACAGTCAAGAGACCCAGTACTTC. Translated: CSVWGDSQETQYF.

The J gene is TRBJ2-7, the V gene TRBV20-1, with 9 bases fitting TRBD1. The germline CDR1 and CDR2 sequences are DFQATT and SNEGSKA (reference sequence). Trimming removed 0 bases from V and 3 bases from J; junction bases left unmatched: 9. The CDR3 covers 16 residues. The CDR3 DNA follows: TGCAGTGCTAGAGATAGACAGGGGGGAGCAGGCTACGAGCAGTACTTC. This sequence encodes CSARDRQGGAGYEQYF.

The chain couples TRBV12-3 or TRBV12-4 to TRBJ2-3; no clear D. V was shortened by 5 bases and J by 4 bases, with 10 bases between the two germline ends. CDR3 size: 13 residues. This CDR3 is CASSGQRPDTQYF. The CDR3 region has the DNA TGTGCCAGCAGTGGGCAGCGCCCAGATACGCAGTATTTT.

This chain links TRBV6-1 with TRBJ2-7; D possibly matches TRBD1 or TRBD2 (6 bases each). Germline V CDR1 and CDR2: MNHNS, SASEGT. V dropped 11 bases and J dropped 2 bases, with 10 bases sitting between them. The CDR3 sequence is 11 residues long. For the CDR3, the DNA is TGTGCCGCAAGGGGGGCCTACGAGCAGTACTTC. Amino acid sequence: CAARGAYEQYF.

The V call is TRBV20-1, the J call TRBJ1-3; D uncertain. Germline V lookup: CDR1 DFQATT, CDR2 SNEGSKA (reference sequence). The CDR3 has 13 amino acids. V was shortened by 3 bases and J by 4 bases, with 10 bases between the two germline ends. This CDR3 is CSASQVGGNTIYF. CDR3 sequence (DNA): TGCAGTGCTAGTCAAGTGGGAGGAAACACCATATATTTT.

This clonotype was observed once. The rearrangement uses TRBV20-1 and TRBJ2-7; perhaps TRBD2 as D (5 bases). Germline CDR1 and CDR2: DFQATT and SNEGSKA (reference sequence). The CDR3 covers 15 residues. Trimming removed 4 bases from V and 3 bases from J, with 19 bases in between. CDR3 region: CSAKKFGAGYYEQYF. CDR3 DNA sequence: TGCAGTGCTAAAAAGTTCGGTGCGGGTTACTACGAGCAGTACTTC.

This clonotype was counted a few times. V is TRBV28 and J is TRBJ2-7; D is undetermined. With 6 bases removed from V and 0 bases from J, the gap between germline ends came to 6 bases. Per the germline V gene, CDR1 is MDHEN and CDR2 is SYDVKM. The CDR3 is 12 amino acids. CDR3 sequence: CASRTYSYEQYF. CDR3 sequence (DNA): TGTGCCAGCAGAACCTACTCCTACGAGCAGTACTTC.

The rearrangement links TRBV6-5 to TRBJ2-1; D may be TRBD1 (5 bases). CDR1 MNHEY and CDR2 SVGAGI come from the germline V gene. The CDR3 length is 14 residues. V was shortened by 4 bases and J by 3 bases, with 10 bases between the two germline ends. CDR3 nucleotide sequence: TGTGCCAGCAGTTTAAACAGGATCTACAATGAGCAGTTCTTC. This translates into CASSLNRIYNEQFF.

This clonotype occurred a few times. The chain links TRBV5-1 to TRBJ1-4, with D maybe TRBD1 (6 bases). Germline assignment: CDR1 SGHRS and CDR2 YFSETQ. The CDR3 is 15 residues long. Deletions cut 1 base from V and 4 bases from J, with 11 bases between. CDR3 bases: TGCGCCAGCAGCTTGCCGACAGGATATAATGAAAAACTGTTTTTT. Translated, it gives CASSLPTGYNEKLFF.

This chain links TRBV27 with TRBJ2-7; 10 bases align to TRBD2. CDR3 length equals 15 residues. Unmatched junction bases numbered 5, after V lost 6 bases and J lost 0 bases. From germline, CDR1 is MNHEY and CDR2 SMNVEV (reference sequence). The CDR3 DNA reads as TGTGCCAGCAGCAGAGCGGGAGGGCTCTCCTACGAGCAGTACTTC. It yields the protein CASSRAGGLSYEQYF.